The T cell receptor beta chain described here comes from a study of control samples from healthy donors and cancer patients. Germline CDR1 and CDR2: SGHTA and FQGTGA. This CDR3 is built from 14 residues. Deletions cut 5 bases from V and 5 bases from J, with 15 bases between. Some clones are missing from TCRdb's copy, which holds only in-frame ones; the method was immunoSEQ multiplex PCR. The sample lists 390,000 or so clones; 90% were seen once. This clone was counted once. Sequencing used PBMCs. The sequence was obtained from a middle-aged man with head and neck cancer. This rearrangement joins TRBV7-3 to TRBJ1-1, with D possibly matching TRBD1 (5 bases). CDR3 residues: CASSLRGGITEAFF. The CDR3 nucleotides are TGTGCCAGCAGCCTTAGGGGAGGTATTACTGAAGCTTTCTTT.